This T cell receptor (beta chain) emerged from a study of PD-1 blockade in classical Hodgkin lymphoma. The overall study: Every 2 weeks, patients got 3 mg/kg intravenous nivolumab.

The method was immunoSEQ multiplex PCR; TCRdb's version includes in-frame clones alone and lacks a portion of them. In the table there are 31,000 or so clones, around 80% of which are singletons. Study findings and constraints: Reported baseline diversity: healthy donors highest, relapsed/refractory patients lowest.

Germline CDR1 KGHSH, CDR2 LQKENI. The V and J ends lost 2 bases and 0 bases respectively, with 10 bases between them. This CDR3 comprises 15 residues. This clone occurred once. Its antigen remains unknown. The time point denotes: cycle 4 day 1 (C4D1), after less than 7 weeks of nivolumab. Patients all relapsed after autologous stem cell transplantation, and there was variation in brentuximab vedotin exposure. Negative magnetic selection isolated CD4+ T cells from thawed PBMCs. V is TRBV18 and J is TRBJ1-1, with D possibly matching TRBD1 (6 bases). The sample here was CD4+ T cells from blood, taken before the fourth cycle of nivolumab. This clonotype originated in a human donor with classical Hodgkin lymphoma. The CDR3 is CASSPLWGLNTEAFF. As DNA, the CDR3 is TGTGCCAGCTCACCATTATGGGGGCTGAACACTGAAGCTTTCTTT.